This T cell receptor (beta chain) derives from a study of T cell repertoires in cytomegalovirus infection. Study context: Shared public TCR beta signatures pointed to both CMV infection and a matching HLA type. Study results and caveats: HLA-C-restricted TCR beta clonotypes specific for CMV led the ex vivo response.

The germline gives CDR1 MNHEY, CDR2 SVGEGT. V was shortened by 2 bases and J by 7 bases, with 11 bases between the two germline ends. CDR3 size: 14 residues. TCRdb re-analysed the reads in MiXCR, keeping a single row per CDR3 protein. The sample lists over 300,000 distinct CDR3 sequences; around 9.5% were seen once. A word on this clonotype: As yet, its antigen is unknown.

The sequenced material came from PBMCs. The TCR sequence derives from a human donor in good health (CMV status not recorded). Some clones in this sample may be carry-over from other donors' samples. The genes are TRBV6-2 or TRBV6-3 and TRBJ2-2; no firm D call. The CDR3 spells CASSYRALGGELFF. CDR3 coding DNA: TGTGCCAGCAGTTACAGGGCCCTCGGCGGGGAGCTGTTTTTT.